Below, 5 T cell receptor beta chains from the same sample are listed, as sequenced in a study of post-analysis software for immune sequencing data. Study-wide results and limits: TRBV5-6, TRBV5-1 and TRBV20-1 belonged to a set of roughly five TRBV segments that were more frequent in patients than controls.

Unique molecular identifiers were built into the TCR beta cDNA libraries. TCRdb reanalysed the PCR reads using MiXCR and keeps one entry per CDR3 protein. The sample lists 650,000 to 850,000 distinct CDR3 sequences, roughly 50% seen once, with about 4.8% in the top ten. These receptors' antigens are unknown. Input material: blood. These receptors were taken from a girl aged 5-17 years with multiple sclerosis.

V usage is TRBV7-6 and J usage is TRBJ2-1; 15 positions match TRBD2. V shed 4 bases and J 0 bases; nucleotides not matched to a gene: 1. Germline V gives CDR1 SGHVS, CDR2 FNYEAQ. The CDR3 has 17 residues. The CDR3 is CASSWTSGGDSYNEQFF. CDR3 sequence (DNA): TGTGCCAGCAGCTGGACTAGCGGGGGGGACTCCTACAATGAGCAGTTCTTC.

V usage is TRBV9 and J usage is TRBJ2-1; perhaps TRBD2 as D (7 bases). Trimming took off 4 bases at V and 2 bases at J, with 16 bases between the two ends. This CDR3 spans 16 amino acids. Germline-derived CDR1 and CDR2 are SGDLS and YYNGEE. Here the CDR3 DNA reads TGTGCCAGCAGCCTCCAGGGGAGGGGCCCCTACAATGAGCAGTTCTTC. The encoded protein is CASSLQGRGPYNEQFF. Full variable domain (rest looked up from reference TRBV9 and TRBJ2-1): DSGVTQTPKHLITATGQRVTLRCSPRSGDLSVYWYQQSLDQGLQFLIQYYNGEERAKGNILERFSAQQFPDLHSELNLSSLELGDSALYFCASSLQGRGPYNEQFFGPGTRLTVL.

The chain employs TRBV29-1 and TRBJ1-1, with D unclear. The V gene lost 4 bases and the J gene lost 3 bases, with 6 bases spanning the gap. This CDR3 region has 11 residues. Germline V gene data show CDR1 as SQVTM and CDR2 as ANQGSEA. The CDR3 nucleotides read TGCAGCGTTGTATTGGACACTGAAGCTTTCTTT. Encoded protein: CSVVLDTEAFF.

V usage is TRBV9 and J usage is TRBJ2-3; 10 bases are a match to TRBD2. The CDR3 is made up of 16 amino acids. Looked up from germline, CDR1 is SGDLS and CDR2 is YYNGEE. V dropped 0 bases and J dropped 3; count of bases not matched to a gene: 4. The CDR3, as DNA: TGTGCCAGCAGCGTAGCGGCTAGCGGGGGAACAGATACGCAGTATTTT. It codes for CASSVAASGGTDTQYF.

V gene TRBV11-2 combines with J gene TRBJ1-2; maybe TRBD1 (6 bases). This CDR3 comprises 15 residues. Trimming pared 4 bases from V and 8 bases from J, leaving 20 bases between. Germline values: CDR1 SGHAT, CDR2 FQNNGV. CDR3 DNA: TGTGCCAGCAGCTCCCTCGGCTCCGGGGGCGCCGGCTACACCTTC. It yields the protein CASSSLGSGGAGYTF. Full variable domain (remainder filled in from reference TRBV11-2 and TRBJ1-2): EAGVAQSPRYKIIEKRQSVAFWCNPISGHATLYWYQQILGQGPKLLIQFQNNGVVDDSQLPKDRFSAERLKGVDSTLKIQPAKLEDSAVYLCASSSLGSGGAGYTFGSGTRLTVV.